The subject of this entry is one T cell receptor (beta chain). The antigen is unknown. The sample comes from a study of radiation and T cells in renal cell carcinoma. Time point in this sample: blood 4 weeks post-SBRT, at nephrectomy. This sample's treatment: 15 Gy SBRT to primary tumor, nephrectomy 4 weeks later. General study findings and limits: In blood, top tumor clones expanded by 2 weeks, shrinking by 4. Baseline intratumoral clonotype presence is unknown without pretreatment biopsies.

TCRdb keeps only in-frame clones here, not all; method: immunoSEQ multiplex PCR. The top ten hold approximately 10% of the sample, which has about 170,000 clones, 88% seen once. The V end lost 0 bases, the J end lost 7 bases, and 15 bases lay between the germline ends. Germline V gene sequence: CDR1 LGHNA, CDR2 YNFKEQ. The CDR3 runs 15 residues. V is TRBV4-2 and J is TRBJ1-2, with D possibly matching TRBD1 (5 bases). The material was blood, obtained from a patient whose treatment included radiotherapy and nephrectomy. This sequence was found in a woman in her forties or fifties with renal cell carcinoma. CDR3 sequence reads: CASSQDRGGRAGYTF. In DNA form, the CDR3 reads TGTGCCAGCAGCCAAGATCGTGGAGGCAGGGCTGGCTACACCTTC.